This TCR beta chain was found in a study of T cells after yellow fever vaccination. As regards this clonotype: Germline and junction disagree at one end, which may indicate a read error.

CDR3 length: 14 amino acids. Germline lookup yields CDR1 LNHNV and CDR2 YYDKDF (reference sequence). UMIs and a universal primer site were added when TCR cDNA was made by 5'RACE template switching. MiXCR, run by TCRdb on the 5' RACE reads, gives a single entry per CDR3 protein. In the table there are over 300,000 distinct CDR3 sequences, approximately 4% of which are singletons. This clonotype was sampled from a man aged 18 to 30 who received the YFV17D yellow fever vaccine. The chain uses TRBV15 and TRBJ2-3; 9 bases are a match to TRBD2. Material: PBMCs, obtained 5 days after the yellow fever booster vaccination. The CDR3 spells CATCRRGGTDTQYF. Written as DNA, the CDR3 is TGTGCCACCTGCAGGCGGGGGGGAACAGATACGCAGTATTTT.